The 2 T cell receptor beta chains reported below all come from one sample, sequenced in a study of blood T cell repertoires in COVID-19. Profiling relied on immunoSEQ multiplex PCR, and the TCRdb table lists in-frame clones only, not all of them. The data contain 200,000 to 250,000 clones, about four fifths of them singletons. Sequencing input: PBMCs or T cells enriched from blood (not recorded which). The origin of the receptors is a man aged 55 to 70 who had recovered from COVID-19.

The rearrangement links TRBV10-3 to TRBJ2-2; 10 bases agree with TRBD2. Germline V CDR1 and CDR2: ENHRY, SYGVKD. V gave up 7 bases and J gave up 3 bases; unmatched junction bases: 2. The CDR3 has 14 residues. The CDR3 DNA follows: TGTGCCATCAAGCGGGGGGGCGACACCGGGGAGCTGTTTTTT. As protein: CAIKRGGDTGELFF.

The DNA for the CDR3 is TGCGCCAGCAGCCAAGAAGGGGGCACCCAGAGGTTTCAGTACTTC. Its protein product is CASSQEGGTQRFQYF. The chain carries TRBV4-1 and TRBJ2-5; 7 bases are a match to TRBD1. V was pared by 0 bases and J by 11 bases, with 12 bases of the junction left unmatched. Germline V gene lookup returns CDR1 MGHRA and CDR2 YSYEKL. The CDR3 loop spans 15 amino acids.